This TCR beta chain was identified in a study of beta chain features in type 1 diabetes. Study in general: Analysis included about 100 million sorted cells drawn from all samples.

The study reverse transcribed the entire isolated RNA, so it sequenced expressed TCRB transcripts. TCRdb's copy holds only in-frame clones and misses some; the assay was immunoSEQ multiplex PCR. The sample has almost 350,000 clones, roughly a tenth seen once. Study-wide findings and caveats: Shorter TCRB CDR3s, moderately but significantly so, were found in Type 1 diabetes patients in all four CD4+ subsets.

This clone was seen more than once but under ten times. Its antigen is still unknown. CD4+ naive, central memory, regulatory and stem cell-like memory cells were sorted via CD45RO/CCR7/CD25/CD127/CD95/CD27. The V and J ends lost 6 bases and 4 bases respectively, with 12 bases between them. The CDR3 consists of 13 residues. Germline CDR1 is SGHVS and CDR2 is FQNEAQ. The V and J genes are TRBV7-8 and TRBJ1-2; possible D gene TRBD1, 5 bases. The sequencing sample was made of central memory CD4+ T cells from blood. The clonotype originates from a man aged 25 to 45 with type 1 diabetes. The CDR3 reads CASSPGSSYGYTF. The CDR3 DNA sequence: TGTGCCAGCAGTCCAGGGAGTAGCTATGGCTACACCTTC.